The 9 T cell receptor beta chains below all came from one sample that was sequenced in a study of cytomegalovirus exposure and HLA in healthy donors. Amplification used 60 Vbeta primers and 13 Jbeta primers. Here immunoSEQ multiplex PCR was the method, and the copy in TCRdb shows in-frame clones only, minus some. Of 100,000 or so clones detected, roughly 13% appear once; the ten largest clones hold 16%. Sequenced input: PBMCs. Every receptor here comes from a man in his forties or fifties in good health and CMV-seropositive.

This clone appeared a few times. The chain has TRBV5-4 and TRBJ2-1, with D perhaps TRBD2 (5 bases). Trimming pared 0 bases from V and 6 bases from J, leaving 10 bases between. CDR3 length: 14 residues. Germline values: CDR1 SGHNT, CDR2 YYREEE (reference sequence). CDR3 in DNA: TGTGCCAGCAGCTTGGTCCCGGACTCCAATGAGCAGTTCTTC. Its translation: CASSLVPDSNEQFF.

This clone has a handful of counts. This chain connects TRBV9 to TRBJ2-7, with D perhaps TRBD1 (6 bases). Germline V gene data show CDR1 as SGDLS and CDR2 as YYNGEE. V was cut by 3 bases and J by 0 bases, with 13 bases left in between. The CDR3 is made up of 15 amino acids. CDR3 nucleotide sequence: TGTGCCAGCAGCGCCACAGGGCTTTACTCCTACGAGCAGTACTTC. Translating gives CASSATGLYSYEQYF.

The chain couples TRBV6-5 to TRBJ2-1; TRBD1 agrees at 8 bases. CDR3 length equals 14 residues. Germline assignment: CDR1 MNHEY and CDR2 SVGAGI. The ends lost 0 bases at V and 8 bases at J; junction bases unmatched: 3. As DNA, the CDR3 is TGTGCCAGCAGTTACTCGGGCAGGGGGCATGAGCAGTTCTTC. Amino acid sequence: CASSYSGRGHEQFF.

This clone has only a few counts. The chain couples TRBV27 to TRBJ1-1; the D gene is possibly TRBD1 (5 bases). The germline gives CDR1 MNHEY, CDR2 SMNVEV (reference sequence). There are 15 residues in the CDR3. Trimming cost V 5 bases and J 0 bases, with 13 bases left between them. This chain's CDR3 is CASSVHGGVNTEAFF. The CDR3 DNA sequence: TGTGCCAGCAGTGTCCATGGGGGGGTGAACACTGAAGCTTTCTTT.

This clone was seen only a few times. V and J are TRBV30 and TRBJ2-5, with 11 bases aligning to TRBD2. Germline V CDR1 and CDR2: GTSNPN, SVGIG (reference sequence). The CDR3 is 14 residues long. V was clipped by 5 bases and J by 9 bases; unmatched bases: 11. The CDR3 DNA follows: TGTGCCTGGGAAACTAGCGGGAGAGAGTCGGCCCAGTACTTC. Translation gives CAWETSGRESAQYF.

This clone was found a few times. The rearrangement joins TRBV25-1 to TRBJ2-2; a possible D gene is TRBD1 (5 bases). Germline lookup yields CDR1 MGHDK and CDR2 SYGVNS. Trimming cost V 2 bases and J 4 bases, with 11 bases left between them. The CDR3 extends over 15 amino acids. Written as DNA, the CDR3 is TGTGCCAGCAGTGAACAGGGATGGGGCACCGGGGAGCTGTTTTTT. Protein product: CASSEQGWGTGELFF. Full variable domain (missing parts from reference TRBV25-1 and TRBJ2-2): EADIYQTPRYLVIGTGKKITLECSQTMGHDKMYWYQQDPGMELHLIHYSYGVNSTEKGDLSSESTVSRIRTEHFPLTLESARPSHTSQYLCASSEQGWGTGELFFGEGSRLTVL.

The rearrangement joins TRBV10-3 to TRBJ2-5; D is unclear. V shed 0 bases and J shed 5 bases, with 13 bases lying between them. The germline V gene has CDR1 ENHRY and CDR2 SYGVKD. The CDR3 spans 15 residues. The CDR3: CAISESSIYEETQYF. For the CDR3, the DNA is TGTGCCATCAGTGAGTCGAGCATTTATGAGGAGACCCAGTACTTC.

This clone came up a few times. Different DNA sequences within this sample yield the same CDR3. V usage is TRBV7-2 and J usage is TRBJ2-5, with 11 bases aligning to TRBD2. The germline gives CDR1 SGHTA, CDR2 FQGNSA. The CDR3 covers 15 residues. With 2 bases clipped from V and 3 bases from J, the junction kept 2 bases outside the gene matches. CDR3 in DNA: TGTGCCAGCAGCTTACTAGCGGGAGGCGAAGAGACCCAGTACTTC. Its protein product is CASSLLAGGEETQYF.

V is TRBV6-6 and J is TRBJ2-5; D call uncertain. The CDR3 covers 12 residues. The germline gives CDR1 MNHNY, CDR2 SVGAGI (reference sequence). Trimming stripped 2 bases from V and 6 bases from J, with 7 bases between. For the CDR3, the DNA is TGTGCCAGCAGTTACGAGCTGCAGACCCAGTACTTC. It encodes CASSYELQTQYF.